This is a list of T cell receptor beta chains from one sample in a study of Ad26.COV2.S vaccination and SARS-CoV-2 variants. Sequenced by immunoSEQ multiplex PCR; TCRdb stores in-frame clones only, minus some. The table shows 300,000 to 500,000 clones, with approximately 90% occurring only once. The sample here was peripheral blood, taken in a trial of Ad26.COV2.S vaccine versus placebo. The receptors here all came from a person aged 18 to 65 who received the Ad26.COV2.S COVID-19 vaccine or a placebo. The CDR3 runs from the conserved cysteine through the conserved F or W. A D gene is named only where the DNA matches it firmly. Clone size is given for some rows only: seen once, a few or many times, or a class if the clone is expanded.

>-|TRBV7-9|TRBJ1-1|14|TRBD1
TGTGCCAGCAGCCCCCAGGGGGCCCGCACTGAAGCTTTCTTT
CASSPQGARTEAFF
>-|TRBV19|TRBJ1-4|17|-
TGTGCCAGTAGTATTCAACCCCCGCCCGGGACCAAAGGAAAACTGTTTTTT
CASSIQPPPGTKGKLFF
>-|TRBV5-5|TRBJ1-5|14|-
TGTGCCAGCAGCTACTACGTGGACAATCAGCCCCAGCATTTT
CASSYYVDNQPQHF
>-|TRBV5-6|TRBJ2-5|18|TRBD2
TGTGCCAGCAGCTTGATAGGACTAGCGGGGGGGCTTCAAGAGACCCAGTACTTC
CASSLIGLAGGLQETQYF
>-|TRBV25-1|TRBJ1-3|16|-
TGTGCCAGCAGTGAATTGGGGACTCCTCCTGGAAACACCATATATTTT
CASSELGTPPGNTIYF
>-|TRBV6-2/TRBV6-3|TRBJ1-2|15|TRBD1
TGTGCCAGCAGTTCCCCGGACAGGGGAGGGTATGGCTACACCTTC
CASSSPDRGGYGYTF
>few|TRBV3-1/TRBV3-2|TRBJ2-7|14|TRBD1
TGTGCCAGCAGCCGGGGACAGGGAACCTACGAGCAGTACTTC
CASSRGQGTYEQYF
>-|TRBV5-5|TRBJ1-5|13|-
TGTGCCAGCAGCTTGGTCCCCAATCAGCCCCAGCATTTT
CASSLVPNQPQHF
>once|TRBV4-1|TRBJ1-4|16|-
TGCGCCAGCAGCCAACCTTACCGAGGTCGTAATGAAAAACTGTTTTTT
CASSQPYRGRNEKLFF
>-|TRBV6-5|TRBJ1-1|12|-
TGTGCCAGCAGGGACCGGAACACTGAAGCTTTCTTT
CASRDRNTEAFF
>once|TRBV2|TRBJ2-1|14|-
TGTGCCAGCAGTCATCAGGGTTCCTACAATGAGCAGTTCTTC
CASSHQGSYNEQFF
>-|TRBV25-1|TRBJ1-2|13|-
TGTGCCAGCAGTGCCAGGGCCGACGGGGGCTACACCTTC
CASSARADGGYTF
>-|TRBV3-1/TRBV3-2|TRBJ1-1|13|-
TGTGCCAGCAGCCAGGGGGCAGTCACTGAAGCTTTCTTT
CASSQGAVTEAFF
>many|TRBV10-2|TRBJ1-2|13|TRBD1
TGCGCCAGCAGCGCGGGACAGGGAGGAGGCTACACCTTC
CASSAGQGGGYTF
>-|TRBV7-9|TRBJ1-2|16|-
TGTGCCAGCAGCCCTCGCCGGTCAGGGGAACTGGATGGCTACACCTTC
CASSPRRSGELDGYTF
>once|TRBV10-2|TRBJ2-5|17|TRBD2
TGCGCCAGCAGTGAGTCGAGGTCACTAGCGGGTAAAGAGACCCAGTACTTC
CASSESRSLAGKETQYF
>-|TRBV5-5|TRBJ2-4|14|TRBD1
TGTGCCAGCACAGGGGGATATTCGGGAAACATTCAGTACTTC
CASTGGYSGNIQYF
>-|TRBV29-1|TRBJ2-1|13|TRBD1
TGCAGCGTGGACAGGGGTTCCTACAATGAGCAGTTCTTC
CSVDRGSYNEQFF
>-|TRBV27|TRBJ2-5|16|TRBD1
TGTGCCAGCAGTAACTTACCGGGACAGGGTCAAGAGACCCAGTACTTC
CASSNLPGQGQETQYF
>-|TRBV3-1/TRBV3-2|TRBJ1-5|14|-
TGTGCCAGCAGCCAAGGGAGTAGCAATCAGCCCCAGCATTTT
CASSQGSSNQPQHF
>-|TRBV12-3/TRBV12-4|TRBJ2-5|13|-
TGTGCCAGCAGGTGGCTAGGCCAAGAGACCCAGTACTTC
CASRWLGQETQYF
>-|TRBV12-3/TRBV12-4|TRBJ1-2|12|-
TGTGCCAGCAGTTTACGGCTCTATGGCTACACCTTC
CASSLRLYGYTF
>-|TRBV14|TRBJ1-2|13|-
TGTGCCAGCGCAGGGGCAGGTGGCTATGGCTACACCTTC
CASAGAGGYGYTF